Sequencing of this TCR beta chain was carried out in a study of shared clonotypes between healthy human individuals. CD8 cells classed as naive were CD45RO-negative and positively selected for CCR7, excluding terminally differentiated effector memory CD45RA+ cells. The donor population consisted of healthy HIV-negative adults with no recent acute infections or vaccinations. Germline lookup yields CDR1 SEHNR and CDR2 FQNEAQ (reference sequence). The germline V and J ends were trimmed by 1 base and 2 bases, with 7 bases remaining between them. CDR3 size: 14 residues. Over several immunoSEQ plates, each subset's genomic DNA was distributed in even portions. In the source study's methods: Junction-only sequences without quality scores came from ImmunoSEQ, so filtering differed. The table came from immunoSEQ multiplex PCR; TCRdb's copy has only in-frame clones and leaves some out. V and J calls and clone size are those listed in that table; D and trimming were worked out from the DNA. The data hold about 2 million clones, with about 94% observed a single time.

Remarks on this clone: The same CDR3 can be traced to other DNA sequences in this sample.

Sequencing was carried out using naive CD8+ T cells sorted from blood. This receptor was taken from a man aged 18-30 years in good health. The rearrangement uses TRBV7-9 and TRBJ2-3; D call uncertain. The CDR3 is CASSLESSTDTQYF. CDR3 in DNA: TGTGCCAGCAGCTTAGAAAGTTCCACAGATACGCAGTATTTT.